This TCR beta chain was captured in a study of T cell changes during pregnancy in multiple sclerosis. Repertoires were generated with immunoSEQ multiplex PCR, while TCRdb's copy carries only in-frame clones and drops some. In the table there are around 100,000 clones, more than 85% of which are singletons. V lost 6 bases to trimming and J lost 8 bases, with 7 bases between them. Germline-derived CDR1 and CDR2 are MNHEY and SVGAGI. This CDR3 has 11 amino acids. The sequence came from a female donor with multiple sclerosis, enrolled in a pregnancy study. This sample comprised peripheral blood, obtained after pregnancy. The chain links TRBV6-5 to TRBJ1-4; no definite D call. CDR3 loop: CASRGGEKLFF. The CDR3 nucleotides are TGTGCCAGCAGAGGCGGGGAAAAACTGTTTTTT.